The 13 T cell receptor beta chains presented below share a single source sample, sequenced in a study of technical replicates of blood from a handful of donors. Generated by immunoSEQ multiplex PCR, the TCRdb table keeps only in-frame clones and is missing some. The table records more than 90,000 clones, 95% of them present only once. Sequenced: T cells isolated from PBMCs. These receptors were collected from a human donor in good health.

This rearrangement joins TRBV7-8 to TRBJ2-1, with 11 nucleotides matching TRBD2. Per the germline V gene, CDR1 is SGHVS and CDR2 is FQNEAQ. The CDR3 consists of 16 residues. V was pared by 5 bases and J by 5 bases, with 8 bases of the junction left unmatched. The DNA of the CDR3 is TGTGCCAGCAGCCCCCTAGCGGGAGGCGGGAACAATGAGCAGTTCTTC. It translates to CASSPLAGGGNNEQFF.

This clone was seen once. The chain is built from TRBV28 and TRBJ1-2, with TRBD1 identical over 7 bases. The trim removed 7 bases at V and 5 bases at J, leaving 4 bases unmatched. CDR1 MDHEN and CDR2 SYDVKM come from the germline V gene. CDR3 length: 12 amino acids. CDR3 region: CASTDRLYGYTF. CDR3 in DNA: TGTGCCAGCACGGACAGGTTATATGGCTACACCTTC.

V gene TRBV5-1 combines with J gene TRBJ2-1; D is unresolved. V gave up 7 bases and J gave up 8 bases, with 10 bases separating them. Germline loops: CDR1 SGHRS, CDR2 YFSETQ. This CDR3 has 11 amino acids. This CDR3 is CASGDNYEQFF. For the CDR3, the DNA is TGCGCCAGCGGCGACAACTATGAGCAGTTCTTC.

The chain couples TRBV9 to TRBJ2-2; maybe TRBD2 (7 bases). The germline gives CDR1 SGDLS, CDR2 YYNGEE. This CDR3 is built from 14 residues. V dropped 2 bases and J dropped 6 bases, with 11 bases sitting between them. The CDR3 spells CASSVGGLAGELFF. CDR3 nucleotide sequence: TGTGCCAGCAGCGTGGGGGGGCTCGCCGGGGAGCTGTTTTTT.

V usage is TRBV5-1 and J usage is TRBJ2-7; 7 nucleotides agree with TRBD2. Germline-derived CDR1 and CDR2 are SGHRS and YFSETQ. V lost 5 bases to trimming and J lost 7 bases; unmatched junction nucleotides: 12. The CDR3 consists of 14 residues. The CDR3, as DNA: TGCGCCAGCAGTCAAGGGACTATTGGTGCAGAGCAGTACTTC. Translated, it gives CASSQGTIGAEQYF.

This chain joins TRBV6-5 and TRBJ2-7; a possible D gene is TRBD1 (6 bases). Germline assignment: CDR1 MNHEY and CDR2 SVGAGI. The CDR3 extends over 12 amino acids. V was cut by 5 bases and J by 3 bases, with 8 bases left in between. The CDR3 here is CASSTGHYEQYF. The CDR3 nucleotides read TGTGCCAGCAGTACGGGACACTACGAGCAGTACTTC.

This rearrangement joins TRBV11-3 to TRBJ2-7, with 7 bases matching TRBD2. The CDR3 consists of 16 residues. The germline gives CDR1 SGHNT, CDR2 YENEEA. Trimming at V came to 5 bases and at J to 1 base, leaving 11 bases not matched to a gene. CDR3 nucleotide sequence: TGTGCCAGCAGCCATCCCCCCAGGGAGGGATCCTACGAGCAGTACTTC. This codes for CASSHPPREGSYEQYF.

The rearrangement links TRBV5-1 to TRBJ2-7; 8 nucleotides line up with TRBD2. The J segment lost 5 bases and the V segment lost 1 base, leaving 8 bases of the junction unmatched. The CDR3 length is 15 residues. Germline V gene sequence: CDR1 SGHRS, CDR2 YFSETQ. The CDR3, as DNA: TGCGCCAGCAGCTTGTTCTCGGGACTAGTTAACGAGCAGTACTTC. It translates to CASSLFSGLVNEQYF.

In its sample, this clone was seen once. CDR3 nucleotides: TGTGCCAGCAGCTTCACAGGGACTGAAGCTTTCTTT. This sequence encodes CASSFTGTEAFF. This chain joins TRBV7-9 and TRBJ1-1; D may be TRBD1 (6 bases). V gave up 3 bases and J gave up 5 bases, with 7 bases separating them. CDR1 is SEHNR and CDR2 is FQNEAQ in the germline V gene (reference sequence). The CDR3 spans 12 residues.

The chain carries TRBV20-1 and TRBJ1-1; perhaps TRBD1 as D (6 bases). CDR1 and CDR2 from the germline V gene are DFQATT and SNEGSKA (reference sequence). CDR3 length: 11 amino acids. V lost 8 bases and J lost 1, with 8 bases in between. CDR3 in amino acids: CSQQGNTEAFF. As DNA, the CDR3 is TGCAGTCAACAGGGGAACACTGAAGCTTTCTTT.

The chain links TRBV29-1 to TRBJ1-5, with D possibly TRBD1 on 5 matching bases. The CDR3 has 13 amino acids. V lost 4 bases to trimming and J lost 5 bases, with 12 bases between them. The germline V gene has CDR1 SQVTM and CDR2 ANQGSEA. CDR3 in amino acids: CSVAGNADQPQHF. The CDR3 DNA follows: TGCAGCGTTGCAGGGAACGCCGATCAGCCCCAGCATTTT.

This clone was seen a handful of times. This chain joins TRBV25-1 and TRBJ1-1; D is unclear. This CDR3 is 14 amino acids long. The V gene's germline CDR1 is MGHDK and CDR2 SYGVNS. The V end lost 4 bases, the J end lost 0 bases, and 9 bases lay between the germline ends. The DNA for the CDR3 is TGTGCCAGCAGTGCTAATTTAATGAACACTGAAGCTTTCTTT. This translates into CASSANLMNTEAFF.

The rearrangement joins TRBV9 to TRBJ2-1; 7 bases fit TRBD2. The CDR3 loop spans 17 amino acids. V lost 4 bases, J lost 3 bases, and 13 bases stayed unmatched. Germline values: CDR1 SGDLS, CDR2 YYNGEE. The CDR3 DNA is TGTGCCAGCAGCAAACTCAGGCGGGAGCGGGGCTACAATGAGCAGTTCTTC. It specifies CASSKLRRERGYNEQFF.